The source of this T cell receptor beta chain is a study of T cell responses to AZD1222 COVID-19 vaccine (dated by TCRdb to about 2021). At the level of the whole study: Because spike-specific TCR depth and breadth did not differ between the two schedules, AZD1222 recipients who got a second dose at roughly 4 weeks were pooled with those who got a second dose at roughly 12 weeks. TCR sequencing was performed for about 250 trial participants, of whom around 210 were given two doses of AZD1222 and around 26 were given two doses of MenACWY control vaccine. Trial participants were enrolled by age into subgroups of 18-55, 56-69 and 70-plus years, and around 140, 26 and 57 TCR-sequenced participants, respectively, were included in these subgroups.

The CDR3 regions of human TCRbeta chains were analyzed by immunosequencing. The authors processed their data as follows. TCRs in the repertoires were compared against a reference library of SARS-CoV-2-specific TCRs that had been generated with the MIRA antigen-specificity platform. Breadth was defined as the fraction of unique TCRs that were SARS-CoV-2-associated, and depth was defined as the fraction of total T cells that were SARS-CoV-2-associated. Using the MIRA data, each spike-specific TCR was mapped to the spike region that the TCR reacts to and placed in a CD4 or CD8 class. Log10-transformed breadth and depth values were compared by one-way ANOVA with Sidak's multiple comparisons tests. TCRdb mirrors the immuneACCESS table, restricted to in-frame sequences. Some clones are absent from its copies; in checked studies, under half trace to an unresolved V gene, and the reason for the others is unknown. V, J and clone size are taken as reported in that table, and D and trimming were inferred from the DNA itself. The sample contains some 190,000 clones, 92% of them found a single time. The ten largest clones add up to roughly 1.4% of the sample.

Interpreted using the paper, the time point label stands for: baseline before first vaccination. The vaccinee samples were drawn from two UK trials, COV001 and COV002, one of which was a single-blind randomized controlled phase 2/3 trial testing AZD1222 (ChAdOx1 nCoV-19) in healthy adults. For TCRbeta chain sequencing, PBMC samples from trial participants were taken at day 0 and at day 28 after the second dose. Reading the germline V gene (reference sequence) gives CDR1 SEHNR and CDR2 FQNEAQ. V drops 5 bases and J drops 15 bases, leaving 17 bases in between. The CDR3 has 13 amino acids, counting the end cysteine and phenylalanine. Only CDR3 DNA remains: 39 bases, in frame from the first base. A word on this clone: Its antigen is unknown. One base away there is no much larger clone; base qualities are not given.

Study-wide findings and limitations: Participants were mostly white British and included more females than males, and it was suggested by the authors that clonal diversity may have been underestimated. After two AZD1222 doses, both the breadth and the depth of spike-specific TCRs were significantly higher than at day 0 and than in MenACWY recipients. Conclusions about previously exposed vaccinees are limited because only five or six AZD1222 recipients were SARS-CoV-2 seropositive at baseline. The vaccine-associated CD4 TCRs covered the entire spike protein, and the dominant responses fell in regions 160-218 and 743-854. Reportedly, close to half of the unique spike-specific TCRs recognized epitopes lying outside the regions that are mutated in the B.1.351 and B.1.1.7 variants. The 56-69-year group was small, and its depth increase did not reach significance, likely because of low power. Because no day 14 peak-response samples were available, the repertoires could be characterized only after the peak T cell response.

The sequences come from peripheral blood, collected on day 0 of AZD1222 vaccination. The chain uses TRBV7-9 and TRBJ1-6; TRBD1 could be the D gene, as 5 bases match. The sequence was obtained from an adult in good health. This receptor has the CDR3 CASSLQMGEHLHF. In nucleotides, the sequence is TGTGCCAGCAGCCTCCAAATGGGGGAACACCTCCACTTT. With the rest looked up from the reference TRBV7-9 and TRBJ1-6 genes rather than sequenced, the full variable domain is DTGVSQNPRHKITKRGQNVTFRCDPISEHNRLYWYRQTLGQGPEFLTYFQNEAQLEKSRLLSDRFSAERPKGSFSTLEIQRTEQGDSAMYLCASSLQMGEHLHFGNGTRLTVT.